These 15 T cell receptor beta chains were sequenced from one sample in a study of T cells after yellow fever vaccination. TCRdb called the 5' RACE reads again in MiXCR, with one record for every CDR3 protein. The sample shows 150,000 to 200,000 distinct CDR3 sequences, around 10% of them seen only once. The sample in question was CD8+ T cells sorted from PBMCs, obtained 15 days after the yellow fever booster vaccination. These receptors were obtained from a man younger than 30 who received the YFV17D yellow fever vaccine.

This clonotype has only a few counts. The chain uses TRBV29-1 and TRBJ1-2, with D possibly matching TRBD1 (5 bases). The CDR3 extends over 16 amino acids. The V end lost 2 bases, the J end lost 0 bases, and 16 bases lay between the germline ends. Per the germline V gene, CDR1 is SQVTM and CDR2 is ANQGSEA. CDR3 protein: CSVEFGGENSNYGYTF. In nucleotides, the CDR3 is TGCAGCGTTGAATTTGGGGGGGAAAATTCTAACTATGGCTACACCTTC.

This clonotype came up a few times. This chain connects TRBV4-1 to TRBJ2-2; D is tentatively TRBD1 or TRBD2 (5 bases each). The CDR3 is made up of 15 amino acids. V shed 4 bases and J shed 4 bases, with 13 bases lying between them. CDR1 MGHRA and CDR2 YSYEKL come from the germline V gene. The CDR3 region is CASSPDRGSTGELFF. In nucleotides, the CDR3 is TGCGCCAGCAGCCCTGACAGAGGGAGCACCGGGGAGCTGTTTTTT.

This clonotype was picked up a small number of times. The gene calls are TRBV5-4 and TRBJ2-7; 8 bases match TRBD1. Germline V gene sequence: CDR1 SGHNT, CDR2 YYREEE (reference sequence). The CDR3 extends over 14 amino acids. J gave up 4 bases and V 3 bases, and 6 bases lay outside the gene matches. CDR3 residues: CASSSRDRLYEQYF. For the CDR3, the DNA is TGTGCCAGCAGCTCCCGGGACAGGTTGTACGAGCAGTACTTC.

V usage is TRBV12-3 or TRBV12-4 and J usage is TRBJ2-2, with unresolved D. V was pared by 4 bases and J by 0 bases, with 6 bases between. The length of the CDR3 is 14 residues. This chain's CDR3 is CASSSEPNTGELFF. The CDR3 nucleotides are TGTGCCAGCAGTTCGGAACCGAACACCGGGGAGCTGTTTTTT.

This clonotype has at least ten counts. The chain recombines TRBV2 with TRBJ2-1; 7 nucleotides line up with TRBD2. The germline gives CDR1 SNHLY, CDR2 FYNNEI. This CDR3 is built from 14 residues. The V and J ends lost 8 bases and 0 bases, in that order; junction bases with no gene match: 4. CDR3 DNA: TGTGCCAGCGGGGAGGGGAGCTCCTACAATGAGCAGTTCTTC. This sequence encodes CASGEGSSYNEQFF.

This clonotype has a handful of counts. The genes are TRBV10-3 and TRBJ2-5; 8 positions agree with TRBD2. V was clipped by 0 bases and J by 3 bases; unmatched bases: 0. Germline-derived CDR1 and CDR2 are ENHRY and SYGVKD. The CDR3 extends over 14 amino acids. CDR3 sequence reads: CAISESREEETQYF. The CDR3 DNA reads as TGTGCCATCAGTGAGTCGCGGGAGGAAGAGACCCAGTACTTC.

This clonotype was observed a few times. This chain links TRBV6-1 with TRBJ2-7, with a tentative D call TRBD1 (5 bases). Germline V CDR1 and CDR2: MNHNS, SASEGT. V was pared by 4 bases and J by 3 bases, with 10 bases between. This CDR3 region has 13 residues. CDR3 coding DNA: TGTGCCAGCAGTGCTAGGGGTTACTACGAGCAGTACGTC. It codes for CASSARGYYEQYV.

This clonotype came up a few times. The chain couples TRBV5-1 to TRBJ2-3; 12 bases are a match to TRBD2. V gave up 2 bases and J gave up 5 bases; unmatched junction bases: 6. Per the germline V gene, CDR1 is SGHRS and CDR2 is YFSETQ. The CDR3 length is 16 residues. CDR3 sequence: CASSLRLAGELDTQYF. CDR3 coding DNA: TGCGCCAGCAGCTTAAGACTAGCGGGGGAGTTAGATACGCAGTATTTT.

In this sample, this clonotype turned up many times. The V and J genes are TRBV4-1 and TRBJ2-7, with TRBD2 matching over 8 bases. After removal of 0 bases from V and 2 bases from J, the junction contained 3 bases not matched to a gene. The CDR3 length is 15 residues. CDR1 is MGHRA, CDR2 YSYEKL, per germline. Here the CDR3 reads CASSQDLAGPYEQYF. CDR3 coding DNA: TGCGCCAGCAGCCAAGATTTAGCGGGACCCTACGAGCAGTACTTC.

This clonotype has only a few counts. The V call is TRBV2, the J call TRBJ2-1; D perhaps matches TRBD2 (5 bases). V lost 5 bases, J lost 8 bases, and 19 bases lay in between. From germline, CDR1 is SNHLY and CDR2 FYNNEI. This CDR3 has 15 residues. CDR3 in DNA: TGTGCCAGCAGTACGGCCAGGCGACCGAGGGATGAGCAGTTCTTC. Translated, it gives CASSTARRPRDEQFF.

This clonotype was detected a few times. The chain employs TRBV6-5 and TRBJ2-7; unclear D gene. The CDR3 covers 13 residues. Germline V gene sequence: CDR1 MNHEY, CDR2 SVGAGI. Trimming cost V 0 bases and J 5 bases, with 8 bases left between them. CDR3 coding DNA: TGTGCCAGCAGTTACTCGAACCGGGACGAGCAGTACTTC. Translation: CASSYSNRDEQYF.

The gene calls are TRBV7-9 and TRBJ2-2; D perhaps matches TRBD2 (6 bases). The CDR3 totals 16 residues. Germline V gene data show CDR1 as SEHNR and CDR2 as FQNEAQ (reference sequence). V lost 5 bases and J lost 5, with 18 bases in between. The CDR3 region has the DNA TGTGCCAGCAGCCCATTTGACTCCGGAGGGACCGGGGAGCTGTTTTTT. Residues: CASSPFDSGGTGELFF.

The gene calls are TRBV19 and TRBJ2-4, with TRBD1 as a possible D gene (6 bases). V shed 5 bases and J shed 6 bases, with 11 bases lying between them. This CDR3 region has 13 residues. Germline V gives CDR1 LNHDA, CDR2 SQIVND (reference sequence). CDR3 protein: CASSGQIGNIQYF. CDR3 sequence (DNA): TGTGCCAGTAGTGGACAGATCGGAAACATTCAGTACTTC.

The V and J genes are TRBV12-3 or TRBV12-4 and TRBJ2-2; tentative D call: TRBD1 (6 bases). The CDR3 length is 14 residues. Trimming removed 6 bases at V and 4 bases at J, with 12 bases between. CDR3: CASRSRQVTGELFF. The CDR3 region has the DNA TGTGCCAGCAGGTCGAGACAGGTCACCGGGGAGCTGTTTTTT.

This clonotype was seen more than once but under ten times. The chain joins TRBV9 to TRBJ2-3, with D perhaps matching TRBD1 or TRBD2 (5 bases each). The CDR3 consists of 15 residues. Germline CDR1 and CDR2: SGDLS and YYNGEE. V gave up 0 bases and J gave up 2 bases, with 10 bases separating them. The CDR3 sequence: CASSVGPGTTDTQYF. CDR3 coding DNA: TGTGCCAGCAGCGTAGGCCCGGGGACCACAGATACGCAGTATTTT.